Reported below is one T cell receptor beta chain. This clone was found once. Its antigen is currently not known. No much larger clonotype is one base removed from it; base qualities were not supplied. These data originate in a study of sequential checkpoint blockade in melanoma (dated by TCRdb to the late 2010s). Study-level background: Patients were randomized 1:1 to first-line nivolumab followed by ipilimumab (arm A) or ipilimumab followed by nivolumab (arm B). Maintenance nivolumab was given following each of the two trial sequences.

The CDR3, cysteine through phenylalanine, is 13 amino acids long. Just CDR3 DNA is preserved here, 39 bases in frame from base 1. The CDR1 and CDR2 encoded by the germline V gene are KGHSH and LQKENI. The V end loses 0 bases and the J end loses 3 bases, and a stretch of 2 bases separates them. TCRbeta CDR3 regions were immunosequenced from genomic DNA with the immunoSEQ Assay. Before high-throughput sequencing, the genomic DNA was amplified using bias-controlled multiplex PCR. The source study handled its data this way. To quantify the absolute abundance of each unique TCRbeta CDR3 region, the sequences were collapsed and filtered. Clonality, defined as 1 minus Pielou's evenness, was calculated using only productive rearrangements. Clones with significantly greater frequencies in on-treatment versus baseline samples were identified using a previously published method. As stored in TCRdb, this immuneACCESS dataset retains in-frame rearrangements with V and J assigned. A fraction of the clones does not appear; measured against another copy, unresolved V genes explain less than half of the discrepancy, and the remainder lacks a known reason. From that table come the V and J calls and clone size; the DNA was used to work out D and trimming. This sample has tens of thousands of clones in its table, and roughly 89% of those were observed once. The ten largest clones capture around 13% of the sample.

Reading the label with the study, this specimen's treatment or condition is: randomized to nivolumab then ipilimumab (arm A) or the reverse (arm B). None of the patients in the trial had previously been given DNA-damaging chemotherapy. A FACS Aria II flow cytometer was used to sort live CD3+CD8+ cells that were negative for CD19 and CD56 from thawed PBMCs. Samples were obtained from patients with melanoma enrolled in CheckMate 064, a randomized, open-label phase II trial of sequential checkpoint blockade. Leukapheresis was used to collect peripheral blood mononuclear cells, which were then purified with Ficoll-Paque and frozen in human serum with around 10% DMSO. Purity of sorted blood CD3+CD8+ cells was verified at >95% immediately after sorting, followed by DNA extraction. The investigation overall reported the following: Larger, independent patient cohorts are needed to validate the response-prediction model that combines TCR metrics and mutation burden.

The V and J segments used are TRBV18 and TRBJ2-2, with the identity of the D gene unclear. The sequence derives from a human donor with melanoma. Sequencing used CD8+ T cells sorted from blood (inferred from file names), obtained from a patient given nivolumab and ipilimumab in sequence. CDR3 protein: CASSPPDTGELFF. The sequenced DNA: TGTGCCAGCTCACCACCCGACACCGGGGAGCTGTTTTTT.